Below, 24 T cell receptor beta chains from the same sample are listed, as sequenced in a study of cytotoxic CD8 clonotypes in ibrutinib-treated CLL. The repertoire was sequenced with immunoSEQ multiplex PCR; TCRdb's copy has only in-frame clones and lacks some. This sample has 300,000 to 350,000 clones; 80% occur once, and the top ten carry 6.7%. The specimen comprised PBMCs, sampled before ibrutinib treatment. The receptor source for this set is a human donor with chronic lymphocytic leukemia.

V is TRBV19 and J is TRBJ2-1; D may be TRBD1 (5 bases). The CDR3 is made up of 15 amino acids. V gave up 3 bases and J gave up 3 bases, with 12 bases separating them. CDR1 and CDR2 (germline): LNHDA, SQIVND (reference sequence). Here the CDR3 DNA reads TGTGCCAGTAGTATTCATTGGGGCCTCTACAATGAGCAGTTCTTC. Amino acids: CASSIHWGLYNEQFF.

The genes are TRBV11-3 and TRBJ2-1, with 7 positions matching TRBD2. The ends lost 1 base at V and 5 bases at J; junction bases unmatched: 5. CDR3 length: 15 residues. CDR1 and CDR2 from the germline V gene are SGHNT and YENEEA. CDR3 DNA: TGTGCCAGCAGCTTAGGCTCCGGGACTAACAATGAGCAGTTCTTC. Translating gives CASSLGSGTNNEQFF.

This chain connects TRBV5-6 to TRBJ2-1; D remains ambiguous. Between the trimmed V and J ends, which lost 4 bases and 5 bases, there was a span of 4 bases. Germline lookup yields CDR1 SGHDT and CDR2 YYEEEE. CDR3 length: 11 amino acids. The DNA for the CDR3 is TGTGCCAGCAGCAGGAACAATGAGCAGTTCTTC. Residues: CASSRNNEQFF.

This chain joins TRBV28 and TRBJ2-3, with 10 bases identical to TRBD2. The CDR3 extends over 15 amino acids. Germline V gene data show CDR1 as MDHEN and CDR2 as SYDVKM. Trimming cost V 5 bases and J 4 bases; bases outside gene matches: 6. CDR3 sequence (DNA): TGTGCCAGCAGTAAGCGGGAGGGATTTGCAGATACGCAGTATTTT. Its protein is CASSKREGFADTQYF.

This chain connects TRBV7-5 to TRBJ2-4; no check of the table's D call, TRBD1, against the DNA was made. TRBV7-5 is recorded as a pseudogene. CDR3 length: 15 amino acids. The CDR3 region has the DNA TGTGTCAGAAGCTTCAGGGGCAAGGGTCAAGACATTCAGTACTTC. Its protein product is CVRSFRGKGQDIQYF.

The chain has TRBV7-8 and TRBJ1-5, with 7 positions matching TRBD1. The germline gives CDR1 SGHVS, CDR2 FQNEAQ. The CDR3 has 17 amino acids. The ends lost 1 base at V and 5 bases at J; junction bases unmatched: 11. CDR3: CASSLVPRQGRDQPQHF. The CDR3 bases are TGTGCCAGCAGCTTAGTACCAAGACAGGGTAGGGATCAGCCCCAGCATTTT.

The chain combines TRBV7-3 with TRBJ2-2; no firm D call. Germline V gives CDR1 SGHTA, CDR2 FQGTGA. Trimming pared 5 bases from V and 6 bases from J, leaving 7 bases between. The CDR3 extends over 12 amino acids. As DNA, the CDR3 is TGTGCCAGCAGCCAGGTCCCCGGGGAGCTGTTTTTT. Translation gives CASSQVPGELFF.

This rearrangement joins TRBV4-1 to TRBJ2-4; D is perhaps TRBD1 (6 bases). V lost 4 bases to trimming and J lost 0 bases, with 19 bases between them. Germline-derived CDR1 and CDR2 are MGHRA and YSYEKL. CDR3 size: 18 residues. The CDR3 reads CASSPKNGQPPAKNIQYF. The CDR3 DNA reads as TGCGCCAGCAGCCCGAAAAATGGACAGCCGCCAGCCAAAAACATTCAGTACTTC.

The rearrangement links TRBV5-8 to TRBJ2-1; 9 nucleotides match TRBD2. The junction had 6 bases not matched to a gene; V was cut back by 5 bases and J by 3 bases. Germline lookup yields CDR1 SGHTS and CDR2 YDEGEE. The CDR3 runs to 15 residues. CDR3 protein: CASRLGLAVYNEQFF. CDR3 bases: TGTGCCAGCAGACTGGGACTAGCAGTCTACAATGAGCAGTTCTTC.

The CDR3 loop reads CSVEVGRAIGTEAFF. CDR3 nucleotide sequence: TGCAGCGTTGAAGTTGGTAGGGCGATCGGCACTGAAGCTTTCTTT. The chain has TRBV29-1 and TRBJ1-1; D remains unclear. The CDR3 is 15 residues long. Looked up from germline, CDR1 is SQVTM and CDR2 is ANQGSEA. V dropped 1 base and J dropped 4 bases, with 16 bases sitting between them.

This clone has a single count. This chain's CDR3 is CAISGNQVASAKNIQYF. CDR3 coding DNA: TGTGCCATCAGTGGAAATCAAGTAGCGTCGGCCAAAAACATTCAGTACTTC. This chain joins TRBV10-3 and TRBJ2-4, with a tentative D call TRBD2 (5 bases). CDR3 length: 17 amino acids. V was cut by 4 bases and J by 1 base, with 17 bases left in between. Germline V CDR1 and CDR2: ENHRY, SYGVKD.

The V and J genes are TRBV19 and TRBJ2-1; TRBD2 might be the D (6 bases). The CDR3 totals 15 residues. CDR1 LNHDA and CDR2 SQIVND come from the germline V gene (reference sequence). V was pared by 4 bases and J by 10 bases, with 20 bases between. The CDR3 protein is CASSSSGTTGREQFF. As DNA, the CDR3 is TGTGCCAGTAGTAGTAGCGGAACCACCGGACGAGAGCAGTTCTTC.

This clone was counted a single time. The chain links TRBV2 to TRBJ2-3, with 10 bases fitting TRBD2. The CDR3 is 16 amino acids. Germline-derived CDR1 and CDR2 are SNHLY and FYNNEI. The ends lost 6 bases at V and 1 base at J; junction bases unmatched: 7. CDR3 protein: CASRELAGQRTDTQYF. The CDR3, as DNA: TGTGCCAGCAGGGAACTAGCGGGACAACGCACAGATACGCAGTATTTT.

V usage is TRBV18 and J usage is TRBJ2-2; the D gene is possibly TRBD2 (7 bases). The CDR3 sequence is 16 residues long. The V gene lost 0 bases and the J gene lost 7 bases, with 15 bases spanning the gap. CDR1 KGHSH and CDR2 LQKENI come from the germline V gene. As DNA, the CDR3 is TGTGCCAGCTCACCACCTCCGGGGGGCAACGACGGGGAGCTGTTTTTT. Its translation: CASSPPPGGNDGELFF.

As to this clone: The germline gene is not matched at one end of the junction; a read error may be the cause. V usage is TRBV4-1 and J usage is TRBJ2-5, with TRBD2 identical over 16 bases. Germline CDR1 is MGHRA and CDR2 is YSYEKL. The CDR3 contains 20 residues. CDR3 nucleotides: TGCGCCAGCACCCAATTCTTCGGGGGACTAGCGGGAGGGCCCCAAGAGACCCAGTACTTC. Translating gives CASTQFFGGLAGGPQETQYF.

The CDR3 spells CSVGQGSEQYF. CDR3 nucleotides: TGCAGCGTTGGACAGGGTAGCGAGCAGTACTTC. This chain connects TRBV29-1 to TRBJ2-7, with 7 nucleotides matching TRBD1. The CDR3 loop spans 11 amino acids. Germline CDR1 is SQVTM and CDR2 is ANQGSEA. J lost 6 bases, V lost 4 bases, and 3 bases had no gene match.

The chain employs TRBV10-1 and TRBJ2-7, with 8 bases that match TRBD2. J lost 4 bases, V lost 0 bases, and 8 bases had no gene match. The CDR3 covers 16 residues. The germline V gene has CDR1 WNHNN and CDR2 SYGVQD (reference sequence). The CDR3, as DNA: TGCGCCAGCAGTGAGTCTTGGACGGGAGGGCCTTACGAGCAGTACTTC. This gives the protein CASSESWTGGPYEQYF.

CDR3 bases: TGTGCCAGCTCACTGGGACAGTCCTACGAGCAGTACTTC. Its translation: CASSLGQSYEQYF. V and J are TRBV18 and TRBJ2-7, with TRBD1 identical over 7 bases. The germline V gene has CDR1 KGHSH and CDR2 LQKENI. V trimming: 4 bases; J trimming: 1 base; junction bases outside the gene matches: 1. The CDR3 sequence is 13 residues long.

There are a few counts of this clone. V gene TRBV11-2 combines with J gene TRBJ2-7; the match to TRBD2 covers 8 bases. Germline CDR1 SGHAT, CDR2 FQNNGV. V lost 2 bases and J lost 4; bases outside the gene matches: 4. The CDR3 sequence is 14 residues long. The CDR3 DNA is TGTGCCAGCAGCTTAAGCGGGAGTCTTTACGAGCAGTACTTC. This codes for CASSLSGSLYEQYF.

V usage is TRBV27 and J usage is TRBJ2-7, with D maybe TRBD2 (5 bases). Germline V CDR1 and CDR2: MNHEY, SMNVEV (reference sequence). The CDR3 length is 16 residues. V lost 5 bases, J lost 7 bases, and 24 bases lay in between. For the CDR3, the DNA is TGTGCCAGCAGTATTACGGAGGTAGCGCAAGGGTGGGAGCAGTACTTC. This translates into CASSITEVAQGWEQYF.

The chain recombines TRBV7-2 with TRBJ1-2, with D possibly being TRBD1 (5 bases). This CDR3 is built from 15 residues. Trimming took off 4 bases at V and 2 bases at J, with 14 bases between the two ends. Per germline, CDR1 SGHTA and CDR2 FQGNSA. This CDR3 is CASSSRAKGNYGYTF. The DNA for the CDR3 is TGTGCCAGCAGCTCCCGGGCCAAGGGGAACTATGGCTACACCTTC. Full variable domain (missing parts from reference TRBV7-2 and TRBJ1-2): GAGVSQSPSNKVTEKGKDVELRCDPISGHTALYWYRQSLGQGLEFLIYFQGNSAPDKSGLPSDRFSAERTGGSVSTLTIQRTQQEDSAVYLCASSSRAKGNYGYTFGSGTRLTVV.

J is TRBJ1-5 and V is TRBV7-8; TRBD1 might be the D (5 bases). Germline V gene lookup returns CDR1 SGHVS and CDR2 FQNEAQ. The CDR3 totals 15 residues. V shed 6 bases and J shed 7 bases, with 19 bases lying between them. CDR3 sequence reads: CASRLDAGDLQPQHF. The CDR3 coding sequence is TGTGCCAGCAGGTTGGACGCGGGGGACCTCCAGCCCCAGCATTTT.

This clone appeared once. The CDR3 sequence is CASSLSPSPGSREKLFF. CDR3 nucleotide sequence: TGTGCCAGCAGTTTATCGCCCTCCCCAGGGAGCCGCGAAAAACTGTTTTTT. This chain connects TRBV27 to TRBJ1-4, with a weak D call TRBD1 (5 bases). This CDR3 contains 17 residues. V lost 0 bases and J lost 8, with 19 bases in between. Germline V lookup: CDR1 MNHEY, CDR2 SMNVEV (reference sequence).

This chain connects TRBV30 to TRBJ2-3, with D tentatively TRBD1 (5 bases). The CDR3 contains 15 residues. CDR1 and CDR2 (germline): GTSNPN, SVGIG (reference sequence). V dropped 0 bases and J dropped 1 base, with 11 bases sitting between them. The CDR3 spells CAWSVSRVGTDTQYF. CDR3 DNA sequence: TGTGCCTGGAGTGTTAGCAGGGTGGGCACAGATACGCAGTATTTT.